These T cell receptor beta chains were read from a single sample in a study of OX40 agonist ivuxolimab in advanced cancers. Clones were read by immunoSEQ multiplex PCR, and TCRdb kept only the in-frame ones, dropping some. The profile shows more than 25,000 clones, about 86% of them singletons. The input for sequencing was CD4+ or CD8+ T cells sorted from blood, taken in a trial of the OX40 agonist ivuxolimab. These receptors were taken from an adult with an advanced solid tumor such as melanoma, head and neck, liver or kidney cancer. Each CDR3 is given with its conserved first and last residue. The D gene is left open where the match is weak. Where a row states a size, it is once, few, many or the class of an expanded clone; other rows omit it.

abundance	d_gene	v_gene	j_gene	CDR3nt	CDR3aa
-	TRBD1	TRBV5-4	TRBJ1-2	TGTGCCAGCAGCCCGGGACAGGGGGCGGTAATCTATGGCTACACCTTC	CASSPGQGAVIYGYTF
-	TRBD1	TRBV2	TRBJ1-5	TGTGCCAGCAGTGAAGGGGCAGGGGGCAACTCGTATAGCAATCAGCCCCAGCATTTT	CASSEGAGGNSYSNQPQHF
once	TRBD2	TRBV4-3	TRBJ2-1	TGCGCCAGCAGCCTCACTAGCGGGAGCAGGGAGCAGTTCTTC	CASSLTSGSREQFF
few	-	TRBV20-1	TRBJ1-1	TGCAGTGCTATTTTAATAACTGAAGCTTTCTTT	CSAILITEAFF
-	-	TRBV9	TRBJ2-7	TGTGCCAGCAGCGGTGTCCTCTCCTACGAGCAGTACTTC	CASSGVLSYEQYF
few	-	TRBV27	TRBJ2-5	TGTGCCAGCAGTTTATCGGTCAGCCAAGAGACCCAGTACTTC	CASSLSVSQETQYF
-	TRBD1	TRBV5-5	TRBJ1-5	TGTGCCAGCAGTTGGACAGGGATTGGCAATCAGCCCCAGCATTTT	CASSWTGIGNQPQHF
-	TRBD1	TRBV10-2	TRBJ2-7	TGCGCCAGCAGTCTTTTTTATGGACAGGGTAAAGGCGAGCAGTACTTC	CASSLFYGQGKGEQYF
-	TRBD1	TRBV28	TRBJ2-5	TGTGCCAGCAGTCTGACGGGGACAGGGGAACAAGAGACCCAGTACTTC	CASSLTGTGEQETQYF
-	-	TRBV5-1	TRBJ2-5	TGCGCCAGCAGCTGGGGGCAGGCCCAGTACTTC	CASSWGQAQYF
-	-	TRBV15	TRBJ2-5	TGTGCCACCAGCCCGGGTGTCCGAGAGACCCAGTACTTC	CATSPGVRETQYF
-	TRBD2	TRBV5-4	TRBJ2-2	TGTGCCAGCAGCTTGGCCAGCGGGACCGCTTTTCGATACACCGGGGAGCTGTTTTTT	CASSLASGTAFRYTGELFF
-	-	TRBV19	TRBJ1-5	TGTGCCAGTAGCAGTCCTGGAGAGGGCAATCAGCCCCAGCATTTT	CASSSPGEGNQPQHF
-	TRBD1	TRBV27	TRBJ1-5	TGTGCCAGCAGTTTGGGACAGGGTTTATTCAATCAGCCCCAGCATTTT	CASSLGQGLFNQPQHF